This T cell receptor beta chain emerged from a study of beta chain features in type 1 diabetes. A remark on this clone: As yet, its antigen is unknown.

Expressed TCRB transcripts were sequenced because the isolated RNA had all been reverse transcribed beforehand. Sequencing was performed with immunoSEQ multiplex PCR; in TCRdb, only in-frame clones are kept and a portion is missing. The sample yields 600,000 or so clones, 9.5% to 15% seen once. Regarding the study as a whole: The study found moderately but significantly shorter TCRB CDR3s in all four CD4+ subsets of Type 1 diabetes patients.

Germline CDR1 SQVTM, CDR2 ANQGSEA. This CDR3 is 14 amino acids long. V shed 0 bases and J shed 6 bases, with 14 bases lying between them. Markers CD45RO/CCR7/CD25/CD127/CD95/CD27 served to sort CD4+ naive, central memory, regulatory and stem cell-like memory cells. The specimen sequenced was naive CD4+ T cells from blood. The sequence was collected from a man aged 25-45 years with type 1 diabetes. The chain carries TRBV29-1 and TRBJ1-2; D perhaps matches TRBD1 (6 bases). This chain's CDR3 is CSVEENRVWDGYTF. CDR3 nucleotide sequence: TGCAGCGTTGAAGAAAACAGGGTGTGGGATGGCTACACCTTC.